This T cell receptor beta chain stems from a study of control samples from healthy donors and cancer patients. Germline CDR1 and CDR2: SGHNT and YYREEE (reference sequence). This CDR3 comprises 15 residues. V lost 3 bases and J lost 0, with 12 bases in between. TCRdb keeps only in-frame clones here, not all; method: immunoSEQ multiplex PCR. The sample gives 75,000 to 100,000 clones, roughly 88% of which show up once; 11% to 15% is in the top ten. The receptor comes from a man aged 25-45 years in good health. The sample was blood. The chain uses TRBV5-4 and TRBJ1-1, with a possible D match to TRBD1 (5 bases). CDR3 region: CASSSLGEMNTEAFF. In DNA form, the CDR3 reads TGTGCCAGCAGCTCCCTAGGGGAGATGAACACTGAAGCTTTCTTT. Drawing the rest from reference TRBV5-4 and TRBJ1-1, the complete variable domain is ETGVTQSPTHLIKTRGQQVTLRCSSQSGHNTVSWYQQALGQGPQFIFQYYREEENGRGNFPPRFSGLQFPNYSSELNVNALELDDSALYLCASSSLGEMNTEAFFGQGTRLTVV.